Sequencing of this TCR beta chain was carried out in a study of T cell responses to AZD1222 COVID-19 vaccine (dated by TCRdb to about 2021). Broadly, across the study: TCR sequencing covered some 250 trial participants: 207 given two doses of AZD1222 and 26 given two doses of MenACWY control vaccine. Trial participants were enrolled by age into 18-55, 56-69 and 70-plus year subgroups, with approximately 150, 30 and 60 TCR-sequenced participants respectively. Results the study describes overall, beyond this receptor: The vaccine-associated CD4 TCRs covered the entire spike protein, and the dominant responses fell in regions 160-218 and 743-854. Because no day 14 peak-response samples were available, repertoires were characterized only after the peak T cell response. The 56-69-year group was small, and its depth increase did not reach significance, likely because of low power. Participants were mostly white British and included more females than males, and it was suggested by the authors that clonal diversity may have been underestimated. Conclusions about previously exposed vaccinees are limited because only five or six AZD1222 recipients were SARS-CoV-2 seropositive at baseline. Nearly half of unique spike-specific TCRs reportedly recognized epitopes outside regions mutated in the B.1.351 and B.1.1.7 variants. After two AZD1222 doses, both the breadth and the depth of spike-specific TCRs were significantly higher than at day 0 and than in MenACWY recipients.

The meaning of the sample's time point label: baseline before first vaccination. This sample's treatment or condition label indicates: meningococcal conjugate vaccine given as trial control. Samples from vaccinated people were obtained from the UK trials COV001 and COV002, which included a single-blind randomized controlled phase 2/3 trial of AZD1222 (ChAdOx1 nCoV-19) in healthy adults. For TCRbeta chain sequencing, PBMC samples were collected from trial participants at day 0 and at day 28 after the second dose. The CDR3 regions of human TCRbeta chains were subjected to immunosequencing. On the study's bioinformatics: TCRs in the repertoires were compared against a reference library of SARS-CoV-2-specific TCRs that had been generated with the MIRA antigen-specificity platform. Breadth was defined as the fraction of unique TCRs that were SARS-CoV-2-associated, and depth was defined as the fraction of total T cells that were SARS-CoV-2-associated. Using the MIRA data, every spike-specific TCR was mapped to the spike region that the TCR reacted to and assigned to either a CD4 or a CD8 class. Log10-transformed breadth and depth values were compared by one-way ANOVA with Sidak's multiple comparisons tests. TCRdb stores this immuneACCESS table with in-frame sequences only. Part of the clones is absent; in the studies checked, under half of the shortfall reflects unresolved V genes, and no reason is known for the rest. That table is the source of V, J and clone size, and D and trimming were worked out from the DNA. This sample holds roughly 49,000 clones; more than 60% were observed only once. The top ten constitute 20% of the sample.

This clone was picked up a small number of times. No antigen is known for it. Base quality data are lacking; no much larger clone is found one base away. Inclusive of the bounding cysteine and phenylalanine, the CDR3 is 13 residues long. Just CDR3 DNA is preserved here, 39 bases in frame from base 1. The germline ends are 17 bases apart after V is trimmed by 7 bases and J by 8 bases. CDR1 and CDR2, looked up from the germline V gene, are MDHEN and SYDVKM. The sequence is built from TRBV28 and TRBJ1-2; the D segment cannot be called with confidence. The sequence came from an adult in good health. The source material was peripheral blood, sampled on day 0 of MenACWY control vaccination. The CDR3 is CASTGGRRVGYTF. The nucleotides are TGTGCCAGCACCGGAGGTAGACGGGTAGGCTACACCTTC.